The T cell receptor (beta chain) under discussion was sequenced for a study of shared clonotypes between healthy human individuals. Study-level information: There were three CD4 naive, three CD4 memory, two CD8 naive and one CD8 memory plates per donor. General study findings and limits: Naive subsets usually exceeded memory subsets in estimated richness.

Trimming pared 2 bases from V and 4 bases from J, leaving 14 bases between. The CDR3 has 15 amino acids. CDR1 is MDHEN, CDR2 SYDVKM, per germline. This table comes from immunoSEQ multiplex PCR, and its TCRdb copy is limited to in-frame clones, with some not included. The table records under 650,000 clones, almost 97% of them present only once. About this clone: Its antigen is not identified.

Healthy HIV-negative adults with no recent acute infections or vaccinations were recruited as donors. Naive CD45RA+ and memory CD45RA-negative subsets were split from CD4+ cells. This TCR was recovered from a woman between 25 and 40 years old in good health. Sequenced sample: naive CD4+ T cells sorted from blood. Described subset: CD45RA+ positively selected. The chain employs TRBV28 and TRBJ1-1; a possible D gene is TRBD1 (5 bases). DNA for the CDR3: TGTGCCAGCAGTTTAGTGGGCGGGGGAACCACTGAAGCTTTCTTT. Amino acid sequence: CASSLVGGGTTEAFF. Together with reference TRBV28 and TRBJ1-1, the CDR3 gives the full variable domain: DVKVTQSSRYLVKRTGEKVFLECVQDMDHENMFWYRQDPGLGLRLIYFSYDVKMKEKGDIPEGYSVSREKKERFSLILESASTNQTSMYLCASSLVGGGTTEAFFGQGTRLTVV.